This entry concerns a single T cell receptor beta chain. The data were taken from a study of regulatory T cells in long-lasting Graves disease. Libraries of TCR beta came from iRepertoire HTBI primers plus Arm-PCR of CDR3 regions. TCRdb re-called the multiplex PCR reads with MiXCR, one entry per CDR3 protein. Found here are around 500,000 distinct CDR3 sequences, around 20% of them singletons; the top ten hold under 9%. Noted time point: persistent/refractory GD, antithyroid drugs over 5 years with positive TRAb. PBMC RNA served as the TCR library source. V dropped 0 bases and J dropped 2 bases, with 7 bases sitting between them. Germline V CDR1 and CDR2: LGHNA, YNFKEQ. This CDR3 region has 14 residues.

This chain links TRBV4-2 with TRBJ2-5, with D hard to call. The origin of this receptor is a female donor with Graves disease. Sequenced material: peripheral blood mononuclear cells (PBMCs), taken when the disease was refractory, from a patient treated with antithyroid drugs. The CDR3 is CASSQEYRQETQYF. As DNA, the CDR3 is TGTGCCAGCAGCCAAGAATATCGGCAAGAGACCCAGTACTTC.